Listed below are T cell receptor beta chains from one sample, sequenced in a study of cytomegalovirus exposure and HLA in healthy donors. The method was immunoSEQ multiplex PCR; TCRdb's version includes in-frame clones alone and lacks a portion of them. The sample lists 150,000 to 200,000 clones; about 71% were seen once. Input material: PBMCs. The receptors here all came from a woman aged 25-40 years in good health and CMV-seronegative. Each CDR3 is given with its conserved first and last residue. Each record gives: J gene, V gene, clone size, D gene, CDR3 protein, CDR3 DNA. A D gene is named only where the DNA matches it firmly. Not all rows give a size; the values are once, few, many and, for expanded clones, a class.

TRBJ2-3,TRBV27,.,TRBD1,CASSFFPDRGTDTQYF,TGTGCCAGCAGTTTTTTTCCGGACAGGGGCACAGATACGCAGTATTTT
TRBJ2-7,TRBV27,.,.,CASSFSGWNEQYF,TGTGCCAGCAGTTTTTCGGGTTGGAACGAGCAGTACTTC
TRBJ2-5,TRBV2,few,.,CASLPSRTQETQYF,TGTGCCAGCCTGCCTTCTAGAACCCAAGAGACCCAGTACTTC
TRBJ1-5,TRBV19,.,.,CASRAGEINGPQHF,TGTGCCAGTAGGGCGGGAGAGATCAACGGGCCCCAGCATTTT
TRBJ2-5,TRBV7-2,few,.,CASSSMWETQYF,TGTGCCAGCAGCTCTATGTGGGAGACCCAGTACTTC
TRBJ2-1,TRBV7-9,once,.,CASSLISDEQFF,TGTGCCAGCAGCTTAATTTCAGATGAGCAGTTCTTC
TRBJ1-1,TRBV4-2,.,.,CASSQVGWGLTNTEAFF,TGTGCCAGCAGCCAAGTGGGCTGGGGGCTTACGAACACTGAAGCTTTCTTT
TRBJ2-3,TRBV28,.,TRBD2,CASSLSGRDTDTQYF,TGTGCCAGCAGTTTGAGCGGGAGGGACACAGATACGCAGTATTTT
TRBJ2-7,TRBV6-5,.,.,CASSRTWGEQYF,TGTGCCAGCAGTAGGACTTGGGGCGAGCAGTACTTC
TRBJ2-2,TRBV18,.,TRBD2,CASSPTLAATNTGELFF,TGTGCCAGCTCGCCAACACTAGCGGCTACGAACACCGGGGAGCTGTTTTTT
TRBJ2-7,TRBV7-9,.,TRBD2,CSSSDLGGRSHEQYF,TGTTCCAGCAGCGACCTGGGCGGGAGGTCCCACGAGCAGTACTTC
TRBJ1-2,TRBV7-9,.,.,CASSLNGAPYGYTF,TGTGCCAGCAGCTTAAATGGGGCTCCCTATGGCTACACCTTC
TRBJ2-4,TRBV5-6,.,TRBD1,CASSSGTELAKNIQYF,TGTGCCAGCAGCTCTGGGACAGAGTTAGCCAAAAACATTCAGTACTTC
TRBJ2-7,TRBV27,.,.,CASSFRDWTYEQYF,TGTGCCAGCAGTTTCCGGGATTGGACCTACGAGCAGTACTTC
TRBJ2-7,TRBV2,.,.,CASSATENRHEQYF,TGTGCCAGCAGTGCGACAGAAAATCGGCACGAGCAGTACTTC
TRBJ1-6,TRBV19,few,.,CASSPEEPNNSPLHF,TGTGCCAGTAGTCCTGAGGAGCCAAATAATTCACCCCTCCACTTT
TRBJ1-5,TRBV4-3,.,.,CASSLRTDQPQHF,TGCGCCAGCAGCCTCCGGACAGATCAGCCCCAGCATTTT
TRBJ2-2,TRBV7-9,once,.,CASSVSEAPGELFF,TGTGCCAGCAGCGTCTCGGAGGCCCCCGGGGAGCTGTTTTTT
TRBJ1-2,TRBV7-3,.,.,CASSQDSTYGYTF,TGTGCCAGCAGCCAGGACAGCACCTATGGCTACACCTTC
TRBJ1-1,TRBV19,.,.,CASNPSGNTEAFF,TGTGCCAGTAACCCCTCGGGGAACACTGAAGCTTTCTTT
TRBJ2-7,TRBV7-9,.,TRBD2,CASSPGLAGVEQYF,TGTGCCAGCAGCCCCGGACTAGCGGGAGTTGAGCAGTACTTC
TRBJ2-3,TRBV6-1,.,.,CASSESTGTDTQYF,TGTGCCAGCAGTGAAAGTACAGGCACAGATACGCAGTATTTT
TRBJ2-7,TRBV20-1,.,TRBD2,CSAGTSLQYF,TGCAGTGCTGGGACTAGTTTGCAGTACTTC
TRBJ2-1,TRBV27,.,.,CASSFRGDATTPYNEQFF,TGTGCCAGCAGTTTTAGGGGCGACGCTACTACCCCCTACAATGAGCAGTTCTTC
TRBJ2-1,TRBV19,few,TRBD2,CASGGTSGRRSYNEQFF,TGTGCCAGTGGCGGGACTAGCGGGAGGCGCTCCTACAATGAGCAGTTCTTC
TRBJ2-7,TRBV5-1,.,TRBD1,CASSLGGTENYEQYF,TGCGCCAGCAGCTTGGGAGGGACAGAGAACTACGAGCAGTACTTC
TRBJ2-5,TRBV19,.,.,CASSVLPYQETQYF,TGTGCCAGTAGTGTACTACCGTACCAAGAGACCCAGTACTTC
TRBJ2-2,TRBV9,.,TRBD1,CASRADRAAGELFF,TGTGCCAGCAGGGCTGACAGGGCGGCCGGGGAGCTGTTTTTT
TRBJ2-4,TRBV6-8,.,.,CASSAPGAKNIQYF,TGTGCCAGCAGTGCTCCGGGAGCCAAAAACATTCAGTACTTC
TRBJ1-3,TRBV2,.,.,CASSGQISSGNTIYF,TGTGCCAGCAGTGGACAGATTAGCTCTGGAAACACCATATATTTT
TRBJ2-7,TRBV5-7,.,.,CASSYRTGGAYEQYF,TGTGCCAGCAGCTACCGGACAGGAGGGGCCTACGAGCAGTACTTC
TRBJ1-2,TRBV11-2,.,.,CASSLEAGLSYGYTF,TGTGCCAGCAGCTTAGAGGCAGGGTTGAGCTATGGCTACACCTTC
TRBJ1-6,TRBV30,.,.,CAWSQAIGNSPLHF,TGTGCCTGGAGTCAGGCTATCGGTAATTCACCCCTCCACTTT
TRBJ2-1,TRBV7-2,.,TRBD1,CASSRDRDPHNEQFF,TGTGCCAGCAGCCGCGACAGGGACCCACACAATGAGCAGTTCTTC
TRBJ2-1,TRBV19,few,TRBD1,CASSSWTGYNEQFF,TGTGCCAGTAGTAGCTGGACAGGCTACAATGAGCAGTTCTTC
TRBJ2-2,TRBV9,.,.,CASSVNHPAGGSHNTGELFF,TGTGCCAGCAGCGTAAATCACCCGGCAGGGGGGAGCCACAACACCGGGGAGCTGTTTTTT
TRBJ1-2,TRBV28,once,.,CASSGPGDYGYTF,TGTGCCAGCAGTGGGCCCGGGGACTATGGCTACACCTTC
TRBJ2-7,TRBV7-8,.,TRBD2,CASSPAGAANEQYF,TGTGCCAGCAGCCCAGCGGGGGCAGCGAACGAGCAGTACTTC
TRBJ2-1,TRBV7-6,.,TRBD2,CASSLGGLASYNEQFF,TGTGCCAGCAGCTTAGGGGGACTAGCATCTTACAATGAGCAGTTCTTC
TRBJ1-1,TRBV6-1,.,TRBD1,CASKTTPGQRIEAFF,TGTGCCAGTAAAACCACCCCGGGACAGAGGATTGAAGCTTTCTTT
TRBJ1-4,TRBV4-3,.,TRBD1,CASSLGRGQGLEKLFF,TGCGCCAGCAGCCTAGGGCGGGGACAGGGGTTAGAAAAACTGTTTTTT
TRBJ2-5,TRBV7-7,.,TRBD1,CASSLNRGHETQYF,TGTGCCAGCAGCTTAAACAGGGGTCACGAGACCCAGTACTTC
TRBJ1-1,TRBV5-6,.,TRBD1,CASSTRTGGPKAFF,TGTGCCAGCAGCACCCGGACAGGAGGGCCAAAAGCTTTCTTT
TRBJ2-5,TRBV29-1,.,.,CSVEDYVGGKGSETQYF,TGCAGCGTTGAAGATTATGTCGGCGGGAAGGGTTCGGAGACCCAGTACTTC
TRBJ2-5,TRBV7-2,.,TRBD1,CASSRTGWETQYF,TGTGCCAGCAGCCGGACAGGTTGGGAGACCCAGTACTTC
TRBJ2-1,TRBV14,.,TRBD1,CASSSIVGDSRYNEQFF,TGTGCCAGCAGCTCTATCGTTGGGGACAGTCGTTACAATGAGCAGTTCTTC